This T cell receptor beta chain was obtained from a study of cytomegalovirus exposure and HLA in healthy donors. PCR used 60 Vbeta primers and 13 Jbeta primers. Assay used: immunoSEQ multiplex PCR; TCRdb lists only in-frame clones, some missing. Of 150,000 to 200,000 clones listed, approximately 86% are singletons. Turning to this clone: What it recognizes is unknown. The sample carries other DNA sequences with the same CDR3.

Healthy people donating bone marrow made up the donors. The germline V gene has CDR1 SQVTM and CDR2 ANQGSEA. The CDR3 length is 13 residues. The V gene end was trimmed by 4 bases and the J gene end by 4 bases; junction bases not matched to a gene: 1. Whole-study findings and limits: A prior analysis recorded that most TCR beta V segments were productive about 87% or about 30% of the time.

This sequence joins TRBV29-1 and TRBJ2-1, with 10 nucleotides matching TRBD2. The source of this sequence is a woman between 18 and 29 years old in good health and CMV-seronegative. Sequences were obtained from PBMCs. The CDR3 nucleotides read TGCAGCGTTGGGACTAGCGGATACAATGAGCAGTTCTTC. Its translation: CSVGTSGYNEQFF.